This TCR beta chain was sequenced during a study of T cell repertoires in cytomegalovirus infection (dated by TCRdb to about 2019). About the study as a whole: The HLA type of each donor mattered for the analysis, because public TCR beta signatures pointed to carriage of CMV infection along with the matching HLA type. Results and caveats for the whole study, not just this receptor: The ex vivo response was dominated by HLA-C-restricted CMV-specific TCR beta clonotypes, and the single most frequent clonotype in two of eight donors was supplied by these HLA-C-restricted clonotypes. Cumulative frequency of public TCR beta family members discriminated carriers of CMV infection plus the relevant HLA type in this cohort and an independent approximately 340-donor cohort.

V loses 2 bases of germline sequence and J loses 0 bases, and the interval between the two ends is 8 bases. Taken from the germline V gene, the CDR1 and CDR2 loops are SGHTA and FQGNSA. The CDR3 measures 15 amino acids from cysteine to phenylalanine. The retained sequence is limited to the CDR3, 45 bases, with the frame set at the first base. Instrument used: Illumina HiSeq 1500. TCRdb reprocessed the public reads (quality trimming at Q25 with fastp, clone calling with MiXCR) and kept in-frame beta chains. When rows share a CDR3 protein, they turn into one entry using the most common DNA and genes. This sample comprises approximately 140,000 distinct CDR3 sequences, about 24% of them detected only once. The ten top clones hold roughly 35% of the sample. This clonotype was seen many times. Its binding antigen is unknown. No base-level quality is on record; no much larger clone is a single base apart.

Sequenced material: PBMCs, sequenced either directly or after in vitro stimulation (not recorded which). This receptor was taken from a human donor in good health (CMV status not recorded). Some clones in this sample may be carry-over from other donors' samples. This sequence uses TRBV7-2 and TRBJ2-1; the D gene cannot be resolved reliably. The DNA sequence is TGTGCCAGCAGCTTAACGGTCACCTCCTACAATGAGCAGTTCTTC. Its translation reads: CASSLTVTSYNEQFF.